The clone carrying this T cell receptor (beta chain) was observed a handful of times. Amplified TCR beta CDR3 regions derived from RNA transcripts. A first-round RT-PCR of the TCR CDR3 used the HTBI primer set. MiXCR, applied by TCRdb to the multiplex PCR reads, yields one record per CDR3 protein. The sample gives fewer than 500,000 distinct CDR3 sequences, approximately 14% of which show up once; about 20% is in the top ten. These data come from a study of T cells in Graves' hyperthyroidism and ophthalmopathy. The diagnostic basis comprised clinical symptoms, serum thyroxine and TRAb, thyroid ultrasound and orbital computed tomography. The CDR3 spans 12 residues. Germline-derived CDR1 and CDR2 are MGHRA and YSYEKL. V gave up 8 bases and J gave up 5 bases, with 10 bases separating them.

The chain carries TRBV4-1 and TRBJ2-1; TRBD2 might be the D (6 bases). Sample: blood. The clonotype was recovered from a woman aged 25 to 39 with Graves' ophthalmopathy. The CDR3 loop is CASGRSHNEQFF. CDR3 sequence (DNA): TGCGCCAGCGGGAGGAGTCACAATGAGCAGTTCTTC.